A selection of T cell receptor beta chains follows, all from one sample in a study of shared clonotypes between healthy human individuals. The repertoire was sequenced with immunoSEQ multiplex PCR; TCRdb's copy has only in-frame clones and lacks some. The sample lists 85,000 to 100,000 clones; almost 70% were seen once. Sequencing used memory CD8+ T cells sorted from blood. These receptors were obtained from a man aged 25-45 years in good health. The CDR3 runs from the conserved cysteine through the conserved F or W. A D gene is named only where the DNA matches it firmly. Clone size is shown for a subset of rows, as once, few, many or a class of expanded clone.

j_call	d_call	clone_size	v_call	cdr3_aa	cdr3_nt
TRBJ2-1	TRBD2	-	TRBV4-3	CASSQENGWEREISYNEQFF	TGCGCCAGCAGCCAAGAGAACGGATGGGAGCGGGAGATTTCCTACAATGAGCAGTTCTTC
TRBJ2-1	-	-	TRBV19	CASSIFEENEQFF	TGTGCCAGTAGTATATTTGAGGAAAATGAGCAGTTCTTC
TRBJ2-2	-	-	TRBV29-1	CSVVLQGWNTGELFF	TGCAGCGTTGTTCTGCAGGGATGGAACACCGGGGAGCTGTTTTTT
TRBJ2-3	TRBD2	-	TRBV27	CASSWTSGRTDTQYF	TGTGCCAGCAGTTGGACTAGCGGGAGAACGGATACGCAGTATTTT
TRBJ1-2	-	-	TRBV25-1	CASSLDGRYGYTF	TGTGCCAGCAGTCTCGACGGACGCTATGGCTACACCTTC
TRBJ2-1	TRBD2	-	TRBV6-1	CASSDPASGHNEQFF	TGTGCCAGCAGTGATCCCGCTAGCGGACACAATGAGCAGTTCTTC
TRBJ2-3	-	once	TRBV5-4	CASSFSREGTDTQYF	TGTGCCAGCAGCTTCTCAAGGGAGGGCACAGATACGCAGTATTTT
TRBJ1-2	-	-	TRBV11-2	CASSLFPSEDYTF	TGTGCCAGCAGCTTATTCCCATCGGAGGACTACACCTTC
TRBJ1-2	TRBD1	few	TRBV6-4	CASSEGTETNYGYTF	TGTGCCAGCAGTGAAGGGACAGAGACAAACTATGGCTACACCTTC
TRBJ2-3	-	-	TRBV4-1	CASSQVFGGASTDTQYF	TGCGCCAGCAGCCAAGTGTTCGGCGGGGCTAGCACAGATACGCAGTATTTT